This TCR beta chain was recovered during a study of T cells in Graves' hyperthyroidism and ophthalmopathy. Looking at the study overall: Specimen type is peripheral blood, collected at initial diagnosis prior to any treatment.

Many counts were recorded for this clonotype. The CDR3 regions of TCR beta were amplified from RNA transcripts. The study used the HTBI primer set for a first-round RT-PCR of the TCR CDR3. TCRdb analysed the multiplex PCR reads with MiXCR anew, one entry per CDR3 protein. The table has some 800,000 distinct CDR3 sequences, 35% to 40% seen once. The sequenced sample was blood. The receptor was derived from a man aged 18 to 29 with Graves' hyperthyroidism.

CDR3 amino acids: CASSDVGVRNQPQHF. The CDR3 DNA reads as TGTGCCAGCAGTGATGTAGGGGTCAGGAATCAGCCCCAGCATTTT. V and J are TRBV2 and TRBJ1-5, with a weak D call TRBD1 (5 bases). From germline, CDR1 is SNHLY and CDR2 FYNNEI. Trimming stripped 3 bases from V and 4 bases from J, with 13 bases between. This CDR3 comprises 15 residues.